These 8 T cell receptor beta chains originate from one sample sequenced in a study of blood T cell repertoires in COVID-19. Assay: immunoSEQ multiplex PCR; the TCRdb copy retains only in-frame clones and omits some. This sample yields tens of thousands of clones, of which less than 70% are seen a single time; around 5.9% belongs to the top ten. The source material was peripheral blood. All receptors come from a man older than 75 with acute or convalescent COVID-19.

There are a few counts of this clone. The chain is built from TRBV10-3 and TRBJ2-1; the D is unclear. The CDR3 is 13 amino acids. Germline V gives CDR1 ENHRY, CDR2 SYGVKD. Trimming shortened V by 3 bases and J by 8 bases, and 11 bases separated the two germline ends. The CDR3 here is CAISELVADEQFF. The CDR3 DNA reads as TGTGCCATCAGTGAATTGGTGGCGGATGAGCAGTTCTTC.

This clone was seen only a few times. This chain connects TRBV9 to TRBJ2-7; the match to TRBD2 covers 8 bases. J lost 0 bases, V lost 3 bases, and 8 bases had no gene match. The germline V gene has CDR1 SGDLS and CDR2 YYNGEE. This CDR3 spans 16 amino acids. CDR3 sequence reads: CASSDSLAGRSYEQYF. CDR3 nucleotides: TGTGCCAGCAGCGATAGTCTAGCGGGCCGCTCCTACGAGCAGTACTTC.

The chain has TRBV7-8 and TRBJ1-4; 8 bases are a match to TRBD1. J lost 8 bases, V lost 5 bases, and 10 bases had no gene match. Germline V CDR1 and CDR2: SGHVS, FQNEAQ. The CDR3 contains 15 residues. CDR3 region: CASSQDREMYEKLFF. The CDR3 DNA is TGTGCCAGCAGCCAGGACAGGGAGATGTACGAAAAACTGTTTTTT.

This clone occurred once. CDR3 DNA: TGCGCCAGCAGCCCCCCAACAGGGGTGAACACTGAAGCTTTCTTT. Amino acid sequence: CASSPPTGVNTEAFF. J is TRBJ1-1 and V is TRBV5-1, with 7 positions matching TRBD1. Trimming cost V 4 bases and J 0 bases; bases outside gene matches: 6. Per germline, CDR1 SGHRS and CDR2 YFSETQ. The CDR3 runs 15 residues. The full variable domain, in which reference TRBV5-1 and TRBJ1-1 provide the parts outside the CDR3, is KAGVTQTPRYLIKTRGQQVTLSCSPISGHRSVSWYQQTPGQGLQFLFEYFSETQRNKGNFPGRFSGRQFSNSRSEMNVSTLELGDSALYLCASSPPTGVNTEAFFGQGTRLTVV.

This sequence joins TRBV4-1 and TRBJ1-5, with TRBD1 matching over 9 bases. Losses at the gene ends were 0 bases for V and 2 bases for J; bases not matched to a gene: 5. Germline V gene data show CDR1 as MGHRA and CDR2 as YSYEKL. CDR3 length equals 17 residues. The CDR3 loop is CASSQEVTGGGNQPQHF. CDR3 in DNA: TGCGCCAGCAGCCAAGAGGTTACAGGGGGCGGCAATCAGCCCCAGCATTTT.

This clone was detected once. The chain has TRBV27 and TRBJ1-1, with a tentative D call TRBD1 (5 bases). V was shortened by 2 bases and J by 5 bases, with 9 bases between the two germline ends. The CDR3 totals 13 residues. Germline CDR1 MNHEY, CDR2 SMNVEV (reference sequence). This CDR3 reads CASSLHRGTEAFF. CDR3 nucleotide sequence: TGTGCCAGCAGTTTACACCGGGGGACTGAAGCTTTCTTT.

CDR3 in DNA: TGTGCCAGCAGCGTGGGACAGAGCTATGGCTACACCTTC. This gives the protein CASSVGQSYGYTF. This chain joins TRBV11-3 and TRBJ1-2; 7 bases are shared with TRBD1. Germline V gene lookup returns CDR1 SGHNT and CDR2 YENEEA. Losses at the gene ends were 5 bases for V and 4 bases for J; bases not matched to a gene: 4. This CDR3 is built from 13 residues.

The genes are TRBV5-1 and TRBJ1-4; TRBD1 might be the D (5 bases). The CDR3 sequence is 16 residues long. V was shortened by 0 bases and J by 4 bases, with 13 bases between the two germline ends. The germline V gene has CDR1 SGHRS and CDR2 YFSETQ. For the CDR3, the DNA is TGCGCCAGCAGCTTGGCCCCGGGGGACCATAATGAAAAACTGTTTTTT. Residues: CASSLAPGDHNEKLFF.